This T cell receptor beta chain was sequenced for a study of graft-versus-host responses after intestinal transplantation. Study as a whole: Recipients had transplants, and these were multivisceral, liver-intestinal, or isolated intestinal. Every recipient had anti-thymocyte globulin induction and roughly 3 years of tacrolimus plus steroids. Findings of the study overall: GvH clones were found in recipient marrow; some appeared first in ileum or blood.

As regards this clone: Its antigen is as yet unknown.

V was trimmed by 3 bases and J by 6 bases, leaving 6 bases between them. The CDR3 has 12 amino acids. The germline V gene has CDR1 MDHEN and CDR2 SYDVKM. Clones were read by immunoSEQ multiplex PCR, and TCRdb kept only the in-frame ones, dropping some. This table has tens of thousands of clones, approximately 94% appearing once. Here the sequenced sample was unstimulated CD4+ T cells sorted from spleen or lymph node cells, taken before transplant. The chain employs TRBV28 and TRBJ1-5; D uncertain. This receptor was identified in a human donor who was the organ donor for an intestinal transplant. The CDR3 here is CASSLRAQPQHF. The CDR3 DNA reads as TGTGCCAGCAGTTTGCGAGCTCAGCCCCAGCATTTT.